These 17 T cell receptor beta chains were sequenced from one sample in a study of cytomegalovirus exposure and HLA in healthy donors. 13 Jbeta primers and 60 Vbeta primers were used for the PCR. The data were produced by immunoSEQ multiplex PCR, yet TCRdb's version contains in-frame clones alone and is incomplete. The sample includes 150,000 to 250,000 clones, around 81% seen only once; the top ten take under 2%. Sequences were obtained from PBMCs. All receptors come from a man aged 25-40 years in good health and CMV-seronegative.

V usage is TRBV2 and J usage is TRBJ2-2; a possible D gene is TRBD1 (6 bases). V was clipped by 5 bases and J by 3 bases, with 16 bases between them. Germline lookup yields CDR1 SNHLY and CDR2 FYNNEI. There are 16 residues in the CDR3. The CDR3 sequence: CASSYWGRGYTGELFF. CDR3 DNA: TGTGCCAGCAGTTATTGGGGGCGAGGGTACACCGGGGAGCTGTTTTTT.

This clone showed up just once. This chain links TRBV6-1 with TRBJ2-1; TRBD2 agrees at 11 bases. There are 16 residues in the CDR3. Per germline, CDR1 MNHNS and CDR2 SASEGT. V was pared by 4 bases and J by 6 bases, with 8 bases of the junction left unmatched. The CDR3 loop is CASSVGFGLAGNEQFF. The CDR3 DNA reads as TGTGCCAGCAGTGTAGGTTTTGGACTAGCGGGCAATGAGCAGTTCTTC.

This clone was seen a handful of times. This chain joins TRBV27 and TRBJ2-3; D call uncertain. Germline V gene lookup returns CDR1 MNHEY and CDR2 SMNVEV (reference sequence). This CDR3 spans 12 amino acids. Trimming pared 9 bases from V and 1 base from J, leaving 8 bases between. CDR3 in amino acids: CASRHGTDTQYF. The CDR3 DNA follows: TGTGCCAGTAGACACGGCACAGATACGCAGTATTTT.

The J gene is TRBJ2-1, the V gene TRBV19, with D tentatively TRBD2 (5 bases). From germline, CDR1 is LNHDA and CDR2 SQIVND (reference sequence). V was clipped by 0 bases and J by 0 bases, with 12 bases between them. The length of the CDR3 is 17 residues. The DNA for the CDR3 is TGTGCCAGTAGTATAGAGAGGGCATTTAGCTCCTACAATGAGCAGTTCTTC. Amino acids: CASSIERAFSSYNEQFF.

This clone showed up just once. The chain employs TRBV11-3 and TRBJ2-7; 8 positions match TRBD1. Germline CDR1 is SGHNT and CDR2 is YENEEA. The CDR3 has 14 residues. V was pared by 5 bases and J by 6 bases, with 9 bases of the junction left unmatched. As DNA, the CDR3 is TGTGCCAGCAGCAATCAGGGGGCGCAGGGCGAGCAGTACTTC. Its translation: CASSNQGAQGEQYF.

The chain uses TRBV28 and TRBJ2-7, with 7 bases fitting TRBD1. This CDR3 has 13 residues. Germline V gives CDR1 MDHEN, CDR2 SYDVKM. V lost 6 bases and J lost 2; bases outside the gene matches: 4. CDR3 protein: CASRRTGPYEQYF. CDR3 nucleotide sequence: TGTGCCAGCAGAAGGACAGGTCCCTACGAGCAGTACTTC.

The chain recombines TRBV5-1 with TRBJ2-7; weak D call: TRBD1 (5 bases). Trimming left V 1 base short and J 6 bases short, with 17 bases between. The CDR3 extends over 15 amino acids. The V gene's germline CDR1 is SGHRS and CDR2 YFSETQ. Written as DNA, the CDR3 is TGCGCCAGCAGCTTGAGCGTGCTGGGGCTTGGCGAGCAGTACTTC. Protein sequence: CASSLSVLGLGEQYF.

The chain carries TRBV25-1 and TRBJ2-1; 9 bases are shared with TRBD1. CDR3 length equals 17 residues. The V gene end was trimmed by 2 bases and the J gene end by 14 bases; junction bases not matched to a gene: 19. The germline gives CDR1 MGHDK, CDR2 SYGVNS. CDR3 coding DNA: TGTGCCAGCAGTGAAAAACCCACCGGGACAGGGACCCTTATGAAGTTCTTC. This codes for CASSEKPTGTGTLMKFF.

In this sample, this clone turned up a few times. This chain links TRBV25-1 with TRBJ1-2; 9 bases are shared with TRBD1. The CDR3 covers 11 residues. V dropped 6 bases and J dropped 11; count of bases not matched to a gene: 4. Germline loops: CDR1 MGHDK, CDR2 SYGVNS. The CDR3 DNA is TGTGCCAGCAGCGCGGGACAGGGATACACCTTC. Translation: CASSAGQGYTF.

The rearrangement links TRBV12-5 to TRBJ2-1; no reliable D call. The V end lost 2 bases, the J end lost 6 bases, and 8 bases lay between the germline ends. This CDR3 contains 13 residues. CDR1 and CDR2 (germline): LGHNT, FRNRAP. In DNA, the CDR3 is TGTGCTAGTGGTTTGTCGGGTAGCAATGAGCAGTTCTTC. Protein product: CASGLSGSNEQFF. Together with reference TRBV12-5 and TRBJ2-1, the CDR3 gives the full variable domain: DARVTQTPRHKVTEMGQEVTMRCQPILGHNTVFWYRQTMMQGLELLAYFRNRAPLDDSGMPKDRFSAEMPDATLATLKIQPSEPRDSAVYFCASGLSGSNEQFFGPGTRLTVL.

The chain is built from TRBV28 and TRBJ1-2; TRBD1 matches at 9 bases. CDR1 is MDHEN, CDR2 SYDVKM, per germline. V lost 2 bases to trimming and J lost 8 bases; unmatched junction nucleotides: 9. The CDR3 has 15 residues. DNA of the CDR3: TGTGCCAGCAGTTTAAAATACGGACAGGGGCAAGGCTACACCTTC. Encoded protein: CASSLKYGQGQGYTF.

The chain carries TRBV27 and TRBJ1-1; 7 bases match TRBD1. J lost 2 bases, V lost 3 bases, and 6 bases had no gene match. CDR1 is MNHEY and CDR2 is SMNVEV in the germline V gene (reference sequence). The CDR3 covers 15 residues. The CDR3 loop is CASSFSGTVNTEAFF. In nucleotides, the CDR3 is TGTGCCAGCAGTTTCTCCGGGACAGTAAACACTGAAGCTTTCTTT.

In nucleotides, the CDR3 is TGCGCCAGCAGCCGCCCGGGACAGGGTGGCAATGAGCAGTTCTTC. Translating it yields CASSRPGQGGNEQFF. This chain joins TRBV4-1 and TRBJ2-1, with 9 bases matching TRBD1. Looked up from germline, CDR1 is MGHRA and CDR2 is YSYEKL. The ends lost 4 bases at V and 6 bases at J; junction bases unmatched: 7. The CDR3 extends over 15 amino acids.

The V and J genes are TRBV18 and TRBJ2-1, with D uncertain. CDR3 size: 17 residues. Germline V gene lookup returns CDR1 KGHSH and CDR2 LQKENI. Deletions cut 3 bases from V and 4 bases from J, with 19 bases between. CDR3 nucleotides: TGTGCCAGCTCACCTTATGCCGGCGGAGATTCATACAATGAGCAGTTCTTC. It codes for CASSPYAGGDSYNEQFF.

This clone has a single count. The chain carries TRBV7-3 and TRBJ2-1; 11 nucleotides agree with TRBD2. V trimming: 4 bases; J trimming: 8 bases; junction bases outside the gene matches: 10. There are 16 residues in the CDR3. Per germline, CDR1 SGHTA and CDR2 FQGTGA. CDR3 DNA: TGTGCCAGCAGCTCAGACCGACTAGCGGGAACGGATGAGCAGTTCTTC. Translated, it gives CASSSDRLAGTDEQFF.

The V call is TRBV19, the J call TRBJ2-7, with 9 nucleotides matching TRBD1. The CDR3 sequence is 14 residues long. In germline, CDR1 is LNHDA, CDR2 SQIVND (reference sequence). Losses at the gene ends were 7 bases for V and 5 bases for J; bases not matched to a gene: 9. CDR3: CASNPGQGIHEQYF. DNA of the CDR3: TGTGCCAGTAACCCGGGACAGGGTATCCACGAGCAGTACTTC.

The rearrangement links TRBV10-1 to TRBJ1-3, with 11 bases matching TRBD1. CDR3 length: 15 residues. V lost 6 bases and J lost 3; bases outside the gene matches: 4. CDR1 is WNHNN, CDR2 SYGVQD, per germline (reference sequence). CDR3 in DNA: TGCGCCAGCAGCAAGGACAGGGGGCTTGGAAACACCATATATTTT. It translates to CASSKDRGLGNTIYF.